These 30 T cell receptor beta chains were sequenced from one sample in a study of spatial heterogeneity in lung cancer. TCRdb reprocessed the 5' RACE reads with MiXCR, giving one entry per CDR3 protein. Of thousands of distinct CDR3 sequences in the sample, about 55% were seen once. Regarding time point: sample taken at primary tumor resection. No cell sorting; template was whole RNA from tumor, lung tissue or PBMC. The source was PBMCs, collected at surgery. The receptors were gathered from a female donor with early-stage non-small cell lung cancer.

As regards this clonotype: This beta chain appears as a stray read in a library generated for alpha chains; its size is not informative. The chain couples TRBV27 to TRBJ2-7, with D perhaps assigned TRBD1 or TRBD2 (6 bases each). V lost 8 bases, J lost 2 bases, and 16 bases lay in between. The CDR3 is 14 residues long. CDR1 and CDR2 (germline): MNHEY, SMNVEV (reference sequence). The CDR3 loop reads CASALRGAAYEQYV. CDR3 nucleotides: TGTGCCAGCGCTCTTAGGGGGGCGGCCTACGAGCAGTACGTC.

For this clonotype: The library was prepared for alpha chains; this beta chain is a stray read, so its frequency means little. J is TRBJ2-2 and V is TRBV7-8; 10 nucleotides agree with TRBD2. In germline, CDR1 is SGHVS, CDR2 FQNEAQ. The CDR3 covers 19 residues. V was clipped by 2 bases and J by 0 bases; unmatched bases: 9. The CDR3 protein is CASSLWLLAGEANTGELFF. Written as DNA, the CDR3 is TGTGCCAGCAGCTTATGGCTTCTAGCGGGAGAGGCGAACACCGGGGAGCTGTTTTTT.

This clonotype was seen only once. This beta chain is an unintended read in a library built for alpha chains; its size means little. The rearrangement uses TRBV7-2 and TRBJ2-7, with 8 bases aligning to TRBD2. Trimming took 6 bases from V and 5 from J; bases not matched to a gene: 3. Germline CDR1 SGHTA, CDR2 FQGNSA. The CDR3 totals 12 residues. The CDR3 coding sequence is TGTGCCAGCAGGCGGGGGGTTGACGAGCAGTACTTC. Translation gives CASRRGVDEQYF.

As regards this clonotype: This beta chain represents an off-target read in a library built for alpha chains; its size is of limited meaning. This chain connects TRBV20-1 to TRBJ2-3; 9 positions agree with TRBD2. In germline, CDR1 is DFQATT, CDR2 SNEGSKA (reference sequence). This CDR3 has 15 amino acids. After removal of 2 bases from V and 5 bases from J, the junction contained 8 bases not matched to a gene. This chain's CDR3 is CSARPGLAVLDTQYF. CDR3 sequence (DNA): TGCAGTGCTAGACCGGGACTAGCTGTGCTAGATACGCAGTATTTT.

This clonotype occurred a few times. Because the library targeted alpha chains, this beta chain is an off-target read whose size means little. The rearrangement joins TRBV19 to TRBJ1-1; D is undetermined. Per germline, CDR1 LNHDA and CDR2 SQIVND (reference sequence). Trimming pared 3 bases from V and 1 base from J, leaving 12 bases between. The CDR3 length is 15 residues. CDR3 region: CASSISRSANTEAFF. DNA of the CDR3: TGTGCCAGTAGTATCTCCCGTTCCGCGAACACTGAAGCTTTCTTT.

This clonotype appeared a few times. In a library made to pick up alpha chains, this beta chain is a stray read with a size that means little. Here the CDR3 reads CASSIRPTSGEETQYF. In DNA, the CDR3 is TGTGCCAGCAGTATTCGACCGACTAGCGGGGAAGAGACCCAGTACTTC. The chain joins TRBV6-2 or TRBV6-3 to TRBJ2-5, with 11 positions matching TRBD2. The CDR3 runs 16 residues. V was pared by 5 bases and J by 3 bases, with 8 bases of the junction left unmatched. Germline assignment: CDR1 MNHEY and CDR2 SVGEGT.

Points on this clonotype: Little can be read into the size of this beta chain, an off-target read in a library designed for alpha chains. This chain links TRBV7-9 with TRBJ2-3; D call uncertain. Germline CDR1 and CDR2: SEHNR and FQNEAQ (reference sequence). Trimming took 7 bases from V and 0 from J, leaving 11 bases between them. The CDR3 covers 14 residues. The CDR3 protein is CASKLAASTDTQYF. The CDR3 DNA sequence: TGTGCCAGCAAGTTGGCGGCGAGCACAGATACGCAGTATTTT.

Notes on this clonotype: Within a library made for alpha chains, this beta chain is off target, and its count is uninformative. The chain uses TRBV12-3 or TRBV12-4 and TRBJ2-7; D gene uncertain. The V and J ends lost 5 bases and 4 bases respectively, with 9 bases between them. This CDR3 is 12 amino acids long. The DNA for the CDR3 is TGTGCCAGCAGTCAAGAACTATACGAGCAGTACTTC. This translates into CASSQELYEQYF.

A remark on this clonotype: This beta chain is a stray read from a library made for alpha chains; its abundance is not meaningful. The chain couples TRBV5-5 to TRBJ2-6, with D perhaps TRBD2 (5 bases). The V and J ends lost 0 bases and 3 bases respectively, with 13 bases between them. This CDR3 is built from 17 residues. Per the germline V gene, CDR1 is SGHKS and CDR2 is YYEKEE (reference sequence). This CDR3 reads CASSLESGERGANVLTF. CDR3 sequence (DNA): TGTGCCAGCAGCTTGGAGTCCGGGGAACGTGGGGCCAACGTCCTGACTTTC.

On this clonotype: Because this beta chain is a stray read in a library intended to capture alpha chains, its abundance should not be given much weight. The genes are TRBV12-3 or TRBV12-4 and TRBJ2-1; 10 nucleotides line up with TRBD2. After removal of 5 bases from V and 1 base from J, the junction contained 5 bases not matched to a gene. This CDR3 has 16 residues. The CDR3 region has the DNA TGTGCCAGCAGTCGTCCTAGCGGGAGATCCTACAATGAGCAGTTCTTC. Protein sequence: CASSRPSGRSYNEQFF.

As to this clonotype: In a library made to pick up alpha chains, this beta chain is a stray read with a size that means little. The CDR3 loop is CASSLEMTSSYEQYV. DNA for the CDR3: TGTGCCAGCAGCTTAGAGATGACCAGCTCCTACGAGCAGTACGTC. The chain carries TRBV7-9 and TRBJ2-7; no clear D. The CDR3 consists of 15 residues. The V gene's germline CDR1 is SEHNR and CDR2 FQNEAQ (reference sequence). V lost 1 base and J lost 0, with 10 bases in between.

In regard to this clonotype: The size of this beta chain means little, since it is a stray read in a library made for alpha chains. V usage is TRBV6-5 and J usage is TRBJ2-7; TRBD1 is a possible D gene (8 bases). The CDR3 is 22 amino acids. Deletions cut 2 bases from V and 4 bases from J, with 36 bases between. Per germline, CDR1 MNHEY and CDR2 SVGAGI. The CDR3 here is CASSYSGTGAVWRPLPLYEQYF. The CDR3 bases are TGTGCCAGCAGTTACAGCGGGACAGGTGCTGTATGGAGGCCTCTCCCCCTTTACGAGCAGTACTTC.

In regard to this clonotype: Little can be read into the size of this beta chain, an off-target read in a library designed for alpha chains. V gene TRBV7-8 combines with J gene TRBJ2-7; perhaps TRBD2 as D (6 bases). Trimming pared 3 bases from V and 6 bases from J, leaving 12 bases between. Germline CDR1 and CDR2: SGHVS and FQNEAQ. CDR3 length equals 13 residues. This CDR3 reads CASSLYQGGEQYF. CDR3 nucleotide sequence: TGTGCCAGCAGCTTGTACCAGGGAGGCGAGCAGTACTTC.

The table lists this clonotype with a few counts. The library was built for alpha chains, so this beta chain is an off-target read and its size means little. The V gene is TRBV14, the J gene TRBJ2-7, with 12 nucleotides matching TRBD2. V shed 4 bases and J 1 base; nucleotides not matched to a gene: 2. This CDR3 contains 15 residues. Germline V gene lookup returns CDR1 SGHDN and CDR2 FVKESK. CDR3 DNA: TGTGCCAGCAGCCGGACTAGCGGGAATTCCTACGAGCAGTACTTC. Protein product: CASSRTSGNSYEQYF.

On this clonotype itself: Found in a library prepared for alpha chains, this beta chain is an off-target read, and its abundance has little meaning. The V and J genes are TRBV9 and TRBJ2-1, with 8 bases aligning to TRBD1. CDR1 is SGDLS, CDR2 YYNGEE, per germline. V was pared by 4 bases and J by 7 bases, with 10 bases of the junction left unmatched. The CDR3 is made up of 15 amino acids. In nucleotides, the CDR3 is TGTGCCAGCAGCCAACTGGACAGGGTTGGGAATGAGCAGTTCTTC. This encodes CASSQLDRVGNEQFF.

Regarding this clonotype: A library made for alpha chains picked up this beta chain off target, so its size means little. The chain combines TRBV11-3 with TRBJ2-7; D is possibly TRBD1 or TRBD2 (5 bases each). Trimming cost V 1 base and J 0 bases, with 10 bases left between them. Germline V gene lookup returns CDR1 SGHNT and CDR2 YENEEA. CDR3 length: 15 amino acids. CDR3 in amino acids: CASSLVPGPSYEQYF. CDR3 coding DNA: TGTGCCAGCAGCTTAGTTCCGGGGCCCTCCTACGAGCAGTACTTC. The whole variable domain, filled in from reference TRBV11-3 and TRBJ2-7, reads EAGVVQSPRYKIIEKKQPVAFWCNPISGHNTLYWYLQNLGQGPELLIRYENEEAVDDSQLPKDRFSAERLKGVDSTLKIQPAELGDSAVYLCASSLVPGPSYEQYFGPGTRLTVT.

Comments on this clonotype: Because this beta chain is a stray read in a library intended to capture alpha chains, its abundance should not be given much weight. J is TRBJ2-7 and V is TRBV24-1; the match to TRBD1 covers 7 bases. From germline, CDR1 is KGHDR and CDR2 SFDVKD. V gave up 4 bases and J gave up 3 bases; unmatched junction bases: 5. The CDR3 sequence is 14 residues long. CDR3 in amino acids: CATSEGDRVYEQYF. As DNA, the CDR3 is TGTGCCACCAGTGAAGGTGACAGGGTCTACGAGCAGTACTTC.

This clonotype turned up a few times. As an off-target read in a library built for alpha chains, this beta chain has a frequency of little significance. V is TRBV20-1 and J is TRBJ2-7; D gene unclear. The V and J ends lost 3 bases and 0 bases respectively, with 12 bases between them. This CDR3 has 14 residues. The germline V gene encodes CDR1 DFQATT and CDR2 SNEGSKA (reference sequence). CDR3 region: CSARVPFHSYEQYF. The CDR3 DNA reads as TGCAGTGCTAGGGTCCCGTTCCACTCCTACGAGCAGTACTTC.

Note on this clonotype: As an off-target read in a library built for alpha chains, this beta chain has a frequency of little significance. The chain couples TRBV5-4 to TRBJ2-2; D ambiguous. This CDR3 region has 11 residues. The germline gives CDR1 SGHNT, CDR2 YYREEE (reference sequence). Trimming cost V 2 bases and J 6 bases, with 2 bases left between them. The CDR3: CASSLPGELFF. DNA for the CDR3: TGTGCCAGCAGCTTACCCGGGGAGCTGTTTTTT.

A word on this clonotype: A library made for alpha chains picked up this beta chain off target, so its size means little. This chain uses TRBV12-3 or TRBV12-4 with TRBJ2-1, with 8 bases aligning to TRBD2. V was pared by 3 bases and J by 3 bases, with 4 bases of the junction left unmatched. The CDR3 has 15 residues. Here the CDR3 reads CASSLAGGDYNEQFF. Here the CDR3 DNA reads TGTGCCAGCAGTTTGGCGGGAGGAGACTACAATGAGCAGTTCTTC.

This clonotype was seen a handful of times. This beta chain came through as a stray read in a library set up for alpha chains, and its size says little. The chain uses TRBV21-1 and TRBJ2-7; whether TRBD2, the table's D call, matches the DNA was not checked. TRBV21-1 corresponds to a pseudogene. The CDR3 extends over 13 amino acids. The CDR3 region has the DNA TGTGCCAGCAGCAAAAATGGAGGGCGTGAGCAGTACTTC. It translates to CASSKNGGREQYF.

As regards this clonotype: Since the library was made to target alpha chains, this beta chain is a stray read and its abundance is not meaningful. This chain links TRBV5-6 with TRBJ2-1, with TRBD2 identical over 7 bases. The J segment lost 5 bases and the V segment lost 2 bases, leaving 7 bases of the junction unmatched. Germline lookup yields CDR1 SGHDT and CDR2 YYEEEE. CDR3 length equals 15 residues. CDR3 sequence: CASSFGGRAHNEQFF. The CDR3 DNA follows: TGTGCCAGCAGCTTTGGGGGGAGGGCCCACAATGAGCAGTTCTTC. Full variable domain (missing parts from reference TRBV5-6 and TRBJ2-1): DAGVTQSPTHLIKTRGQQVTLRCSPKSGHDTVSWYQQALGQGPQFIFQYYEEEERQRGNFPDRFSGHQFPNYSSELNVNALLLGDSALYLCASSFGGRAHNEQFFGPGTRLTVL.

Notes on this clonotype: This beta chain is a stray sequence in a library constructed for alpha chains; its clone size is not meaningful. V gene TRBV12-3 or TRBV12-4 combines with J gene TRBJ1-1; D is possibly TRBD1 (6 bases). The CDR3 totals 12 residues. V lost 0 bases to trimming and J lost 11 bases, with 10 bases between them. CDR3 amino acids: CASSLATGRAFF. In DNA, the CDR3 is TGTGCCAGCAGTTTAGCTACAGGGAGGGCTTTCTTT.

To note about this clonotype: This beta chain represents an off-target read in a library built for alpha chains; its size is of limited meaning. The V and J genes are TRBV24-1 and TRBJ2-1, with unresolved D. CDR3 size: 15 residues. Trimming cost V 3 bases and J 1 base, with 9 bases left between them. The V gene's germline CDR1 is KGHDR and CDR2 SFDVKD. The CDR3 region is CATSDRALSYNEQFF. The CDR3 nucleotides are TGTGCCACCAGTGATAGGGCCCTGTCCTACAATGAGCAGTTCTTC.

To note about this clonotype: With the library built for alpha chains, this beta chain is off target and its frequency is not meaningful. V is TRBV20-1 and J is TRBJ2-3; 12 positions match TRBD2. CDR1 and CDR2 from the germline V gene are DFQATT and SNEGSKA (reference sequence). The CDR3 spans 18 residues. The trim removed 0 bases at V and 1 base at J, leaving 8 bases unmatched. Written as DNA, the CDR3 is TGCAGTGCTAGAGATCGGCGACTAGCGGGAGCCCGCACAGATACGCAGTATTTT. Its translation: CSARDRRLAGARTDTQYF.

Of note for this clonotype: In a library made to pick up alpha chains, this beta chain is a stray read with a size that means little. The chain uses TRBV3-1 and TRBJ2-3, with D uncertain. The CDR3 spans 12 residues. Germline V lookup: CDR1 LGHDT, CDR2 YNNKEL (reference sequence). Trimming cost V 0 bases and J 5 bases, with 3 bases left between them. The CDR3: CASSQDRDTQYF. DNA for the CDR3: TGTGCCAGCAGCCAAGATAGAGATACGCAGTATTTT.

Turning to this clonotype: Since it is a stray read in a library aimed at alpha chains, this beta chain has a size that is not meaningful. The chain employs TRBV6-1 and TRBJ2-1; 13 bases fit TRBD2. J lost 7 bases, V lost 4 bases, and 10 bases had no gene match. Germline V gene sequence: CDR1 MNHNS, CDR2 SASEGT. The CDR3 totals 17 residues. CDR3 protein: CASSVGRTSGRINEQFF. The CDR3 bases are TGTGCCAGCAGTGTGGGACGGACTAGCGGGAGAATTAATGAGCAGTTCTTC.

This clonotype was observed a handful of times. With the library built for alpha chains, this beta chain is off target and its frequency is not meaningful. The rearrangement joins TRBV19 to TRBJ2-5; 9 nucleotides align to TRBD2. This CDR3 is 17 amino acids long. Looked up from germline, CDR1 is LNHDA and CDR2 is SQIVND (reference sequence). With V trimmed by 0 bases and J by 2 bases, 7 bases remained unmatched. CDR3 amino acids: CASSIDGSGGLQETQYF. CDR3 sequence (DNA): TGTGCCAGTAGTATAGATGGTAGCGGGGGCCTACAAGAGACCCAGTACTTC.

Remarks on this clonotype: Because the library targeted alpha chains, this beta chain is an off-target read whose size means little. The genes are TRBV11-2 and TRBJ2-3; 7 positions agree with TRBD1. V dropped 6 bases and J dropped 0; count of bases not matched to a gene: 3. CDR1 is SGHAT and CDR2 is FQNNGV in the germline V gene. The CDR3 contains 14 residues. CDR3 region: CASRRTGSTDTQYF. For the CDR3, the DNA is TGTGCCAGCAGACGGACAGGAAGCACAGATACGCAGTATTTT.

About this clonotype itself: Because the library targeted alpha chains, this beta chain is an off-target read whose size means little. This rearrangement joins TRBV24-1 to TRBJ2-3, with D tentatively TRBD1 (5 bases). The V gene lost 6 bases and the J gene lost 3 bases, with 12 bases spanning the gap. The CDR3 extends over 14 amino acids. Germline V CDR1 and CDR2: KGHDR, SFDVKD. The CDR3 protein is CATSRAGMTDTQYF. The CDR3 coding sequence is TGTGCCACCAGTCGGGCAGGGATGACAGATACGCAGTATTTT.